These T cell receptor beta chains were read from a single sample in a study of blood T cell repertoires in COVID-19. Repertoires were generated with immunoSEQ multiplex PCR, while TCRdb's copy carries only in-frame clones and drops some. The repertoire has roughly 120,000 clones, about 93% of them found once; the top ten carry about 1.9%. Sequencing was done on a sample of peripheral blood. The source is a man aged 50 to 59 with COVID-19, enrolled during active disease. Each CDR3 is given with its conserved first and last residue. The D gene is left open where the match is weak. Clone size is stated in some rows and not others, as once, few, many or a class when expanded.

NA	TRBV4-1	TRBJ2-7	TRBD1	TGCGCCAGCAGCCAAGATATCGGGACAGGGGGGAGGTACGAGCAGTACTTC	CASSQDIGTGGRYEQYF
NA	TRBV7-9	TRBJ2-2	NA	TGTGCCAGCAGCTCGGCAGGTGCCACCGGGGAGCTGTTTTTT	CASSSAGATGELFF
few	TRBV19	TRBJ1-5	NA	TGTGCCAGTAGGGGTGGCGGGGGCAATCAGCCCCAGCATTTT	CASRGGGGNQPQHF
few	TRBV11-3	TRBJ2-1	TRBD2	TGTGCCAGCAGCTTAGGGAGCGGGAGGGATAATGAGCAGTTCTTC	CASSLGSGRDNEQFF
NA	TRBV4-1	TRBJ2-3	TRBD2	TGCGCCAGCAGCCAAGATTGGTATAGCGGGAGCACAGATACGCAGTATTTT	CASSQDWYSGSTDTQYF
NA	TRBV11-2	TRBJ1-5	NA	TGTGCCAGCAGCTTATCGGGTCAGCCCCAGCATTTT	CASSLSGQPQHF
NA	TRBV7-2	TRBJ2-7	TRBD1	TGTGCCAGCAGCTTAGCACAGGGGGCGGGCGAGCAGTACTTC	CASSLAQGAGEQYF
NA	TRBV3-1/TRBV3-2	TRBJ2-1	NA	TGTGCCAGCAGCCAAGATCTAGGGAGCATCCTCAATGAGCAGTTCTTC	CASSQDLGSILNEQFF
NA	TRBV19	TRBJ1-1	NA	TGTGCCAGTAGTATAAAGGGACAGAACACTGAAGCTTTCTTT	CASSIKGQNTEAFF
NA	TRBV3-1/TRBV3-2	TRBJ2-1	NA	TGTGCCAGCGATACGCTTGGGGGGGAGCAGTTCTTC	CASDTLGGEQFF
NA	TRBV7-9	TRBJ2-5	NA	TGTGCCAGCAGGTCGGACAGACAAGAGACCCAGTACTTC	CASRSDRQETQYF
few	TRBV7-2	TRBJ2-6	NA	TGTGCCAGCAGCCTCGGGGGGCACGGGGCCAACGTCCTGACTTTC	CASSLGGHGANVLTF
NA	TRBV5-4	TRBJ2-2	NA	TGTGCCAGCAGTTCCGGGGTGACCGGGGAGCTGTTTTTT	CASSSGVTGELFF
NA	TRBV3-1/TRBV3-2	TRBJ2-1	NA	TGTGCCAGCAGCCGGGCGGACAGCAACAATGAGCAGTTCTTC	CASSRADSNNEQFF
NA	TRBV19	TRBJ1-6	TRBD1	TGTGCCAGTAAGGAGGGGGCGAATAATTCACCCCTCCACTTT	CASKEGANNSPLHF
NA	TRBV30	TRBJ2-1	TRBD1	TGTGCCTGGAGTGCCTTCCGACAGGGTGGGTACAATGAGCAGTTCTTC	CAWSAFRQGGYNEQFF
NA	TRBV6-6	TRBJ2-3	NA	TGTGCCAGCAGTCCCAGTGCAGATACGCAGTATTTT	CASSPSADTQYF
NA	TRBV3-1/TRBV3-2	TRBJ2-2	NA	TGTGCCAGCAGCCATACCACTAAGAACACCGGGGAGCTGTTTTTT	CASSHTTKNTGELFF
NA	TRBV10-3	TRBJ2-1	NA	TGTGCCATAGGGCAGGGAGGCGACAATGAGCAGTTCTTC	CAIGQGGDNEQFF
NA	TRBV6-1	TRBJ2-1	TRBD1	TGTGCCAGCAGTGAGATACTTAAACCGGGACAGGGAGAGTTCTTC	CASSEILKPGQGEFF
NA	TRBV5-4	TRBJ2-3	TRBD2	TGTGCCAGCAGCTGGAGCGGGACCACAGATACGCAGTATTTT	CASSWSGTTDTQYF
NA	TRBV30	TRBJ1-1	NA	TGTGCCTGGAGTGTAGACAGGAACACTGAAGCTTTCTTT	CAWSVDRNTEAFF
NA	TRBV6-5	TRBJ2-2	NA	TGTGCCAGCCGTTTGCTAACAGGGACCGGGGAGCTGTTTTTT	CASRLLTGTGELFF
NA	TRBV30	TRBJ1-5	NA	TGTGCCTGGAGTGTACACCTTTGGAATCAGCCCCAGCATTTT	CAWSVHLWNQPQHF
NA	TRBV28	TRBJ1-5	NA	TGTGCCAGCAGCCCCGCCCCCCGGAATCAGCCCCAGCATTTT	CASSPAPRNQPQHF
NA	TRBV6-4	TRBJ2-3	NA	TGTGCCAGCAGTGTATCCGCAGGTAGCACAGATACGCAGTATTTT	CASSVSAGSTDTQYF
NA	TRBV19	TRBJ1-6	NA	TGTGCCAGTAGTCCCACCAGGGGTCCCCTCCACTTT	CASSPTRGPLHF
NA	TRBV19	TRBJ2-5	NA	TGTGCCAGTAGAGAAACAGGTGCCCGGGAGACCCAGTACTTC	CASRETGARETQYF
NA	TRBV7-9	TRBJ2-3	NA	TGTGCCAGCAAACCGGCGAGGGAGTGGCCGGATACGCAGTATTTT	CASKPAREWPDTQYF
NA	TRBV6-5	TRBJ1-6	NA	TGTGCCAGCAGTCCTAGGGGTGGGGCCAATTCACCCCTCCACTTT	CASSPRGGANSPLHF
NA	TRBV11-2	TRBJ1-6	NA	TGTGCCAGCAGCTTAGATAAGGAGGGATTTTCGAATTCACCCCTCCACTTT	CASSLDKEGFSNSPLHF
NA	TRBV3-1/TRBV3-2	TRBJ1-6	NA	TGTGCCAGCAGCCAAGATCAGGGCTATAATTCACCCCTCCACTTT	CASSQDQGYNSPLHF
NA	TRBV10-3	TRBJ1-5	NA	TGTGCCATCAGTGAGTCCGGGGGAGTGGGCAATCAGCCCCAGCATTTT	CAISESGGVGNQPQHF
NA	TRBV12-3/TRBV12-4	TRBJ1-1	NA	TGTGCCAGCAACCCGGGGATGAACACTGAAGCTTTCTTT	CASNPGMNTEAFF
NA	TRBV11-2	TRBJ1-3	TRBD1	TGTGCCAGCAGCCCGGGACAGGGGGGTGGAAACACCATATATTTT	CASSPGQGGGNTIYF
few	TRBV2	TRBJ1-1	TRBD1	TGTGCCAGCACTAACAGGGGCGCTGAAGCTTTCTTT	CASTNRGAEAFF
NA	TRBV29-1	TRBJ2-5	NA	TGCAGCGTTCGACCGCAGCGGGAGACCCAGTACTTC	CSVRPQRETQYF
once	TRBV19	TRBJ2-1	NA	TGTGCCAGTAGCCAGGGACTCGTGACGAGCTCCTACAATGAGCAGTTCTTC	CASSQGLVTSSYNEQFF
NA	TRBV19	TRBJ2-7	TRBD1	TGTGCCAGTAGTAGGACAGGGGTCGAGCAGTACTTC	CASSRTGVEQYF
NA	TRBV10-3	TRBJ2-1	NA	TGTGCCATCAGCGAATTAACAGGACCCTACAATGAGCAGTTCTTC	CAISELTGPYNEQFF
NA	TRBV6-5	TRBJ1-3	NA	TGTGCCAGCAGCAGATCTGGAAACACCATATATTTT	CASSRSGNTIYF
NA	TRBV6-5	TRBJ1-2	TRBD1	TGTGCCAGCTGTCGAGGCAGGGGGGACTATGGCTACACCTTC	CASCRGRGDYGYTF
NA	TRBV5-6	TRBJ1-2	TRBD1	TGTGCCAGCAGCGAAGTCCAGCGGACAGGGAGTTCTGGCTACACCTTC	CASSEVQRTGSSGYTF
NA	TRBV29-1	TRBJ1-2	TRBD1	TGCAGCGTGTCCGGACAGGGTGACTATGGCTACACCTTC	CSVSGQGDYGYTF
NA	TRBV2	TRBJ2-3	NA	TGTGCCAGCACTCAGCAGGGCCGCACGCAGTATTTT	CASTQQGRTQYF
NA	TRBV10-3	TRBJ2-1	TRBD2	TGTGCCATCAGTGATGCAGGACTAGCCCGCCCTGAGCAGTTCTTC	CAISDAGLARPEQFF
NA	TRBV6-5	TRBJ1-4	NA	TGTGCCAGCACGAGGGCAACTAATGAAAAACTGTTTTTT	CASTRATNEKLFF
few	TRBV14	TRBJ1-1	NA	TGTGCCAGCAGCCAAGACGAGATTACTGAAGCTTTCTTT	CASSQDEITEAFF
NA	TRBV5-1	TRBJ2-5	TRBD1	TGCGCCAGCAGCCTGGACAGGGGAGGAGAGACCCAGTACTTC	CASSLDRGGETQYF